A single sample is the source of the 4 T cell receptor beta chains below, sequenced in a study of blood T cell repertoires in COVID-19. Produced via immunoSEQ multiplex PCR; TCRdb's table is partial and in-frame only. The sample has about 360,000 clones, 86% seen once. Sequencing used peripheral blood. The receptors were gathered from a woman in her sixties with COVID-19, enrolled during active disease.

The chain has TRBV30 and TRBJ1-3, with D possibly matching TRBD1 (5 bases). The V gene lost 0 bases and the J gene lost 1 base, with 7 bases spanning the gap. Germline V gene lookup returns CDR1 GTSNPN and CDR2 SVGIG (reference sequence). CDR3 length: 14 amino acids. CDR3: CAWSVGVSGNTIYF. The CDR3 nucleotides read TGTGCCTGGAGTGTAGGGGTATCTGGAAACACCATATATTTT.

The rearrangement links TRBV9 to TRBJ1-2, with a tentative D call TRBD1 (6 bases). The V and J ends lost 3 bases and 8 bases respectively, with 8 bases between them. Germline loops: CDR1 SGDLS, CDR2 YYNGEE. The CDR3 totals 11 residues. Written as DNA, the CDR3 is TGTGCCAGCAGCGCAGGGGAAGGCTACACCTTC. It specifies CASSAGEGYTF.

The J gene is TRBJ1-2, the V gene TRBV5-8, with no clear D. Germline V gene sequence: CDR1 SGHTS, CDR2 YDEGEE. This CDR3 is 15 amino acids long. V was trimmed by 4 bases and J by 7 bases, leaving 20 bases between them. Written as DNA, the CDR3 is TGTGCCAGCAGCCCGAGGTCGGCCCCGACGGCTGGCTACACCTTC. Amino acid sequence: CASSPRSAPTAGYTF.

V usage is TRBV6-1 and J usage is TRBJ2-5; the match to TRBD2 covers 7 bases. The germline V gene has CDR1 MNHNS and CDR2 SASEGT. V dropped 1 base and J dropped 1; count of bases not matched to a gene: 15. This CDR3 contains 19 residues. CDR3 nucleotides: TGTGCCAGCAGTGAAGGGATAACGCTAGCGGCTACTTTCCAAGAGACCCAGTACTTC. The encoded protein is CASSEGITLAATFQETQYF.